These 18 T cell receptor beta chains share one sample of origin, sequenced in a study of blood T cell repertoires in COVID-19. The table came from immunoSEQ multiplex PCR; TCRdb's copy has only in-frame clones and leaves some out. The table lists a few hundred thousand clones, around nine tenths of them singletons, with around 3% in the top ten. Source material: peripheral blood. Source of these receptors: a man aged 60 to 69 with acute or convalescent COVID-19.

The CDR3 protein is CSASASGGTYEQYF. DNA of the CDR3: TGCAGTGCTAGTGCGTCAGGGGGCACCTACGAGCAGTACTTC. The V and J genes are TRBV20-1 and TRBJ2-7, with 8 bases aligning to TRBD1. The CDR3 contains 14 residues. Germline V gene sequence: CDR1 DFQATT, CDR2 SNEGSKA (reference sequence). V shed 3 bases and J 2 bases; nucleotides not matched to a gene: 6.

The rearrangement uses TRBV6-4 and TRBJ2-7; 12 bases are a match to TRBD2. CDR1 is MRHNA and CDR2 is SNTAGT in the germline V gene. The length of the CDR3 is 16 residues. J was trimmed by 4 bases and V by 0 bases; bases with no gene match: 4. CDR3 in amino acids: CASSDSGTSGPYEQYF. The CDR3 DNA reads TGTGCCAGCAGTGACTCGGGGACTAGCGGGCCTTACGAGCAGTACTTC.

The chain combines TRBV5-5 with TRBJ2-1, with 11 bases fitting TRBD2. The V gene's germline CDR1 is SGHKS and CDR2 YYEKEE (reference sequence). V lost 4 bases to trimming and J lost 4 bases; unmatched junction nucleotides: 4. This CDR3 has 15 amino acids. The CDR3 here is CASSEGLAVYNEQFF. The DNA of the CDR3 is TGTGCCAGCAGCGAGGGACTAGCGGTATACAATGAGCAGTTCTTC.

This clone was seen only once. V gene TRBV4-3 combines with J gene TRBJ2-2, with TRBD2 matching over 8 bases. In germline, CDR1 is LGHNA, CDR2 YSLEER. The CDR3 loop spans 17 amino acids. V was pared by 1 base and J by 0 bases, with 4 bases of the junction left unmatched. DNA of the CDR3: TGCGCCAGCAGCCAAGGGTCGACTAGCGCGAACACCGGGGAGCTGTTTTTT. Its translation is CASSQGSTSANTGELFF.

The chain joins TRBV10-1 to TRBJ1-1; 7 bases align to TRBD1. The ends lost 7 bases at V and 2 bases at J; junction bases unmatched: 10. The germline gives CDR1 WNHNN, CDR2 SYGVQD (reference sequence). This CDR3 region has 15 residues. The CDR3 nucleotides are TGCGCCAGCAACCCCGCCCGGGACAGAAACACTGAAGCTTTCTTT. Translated: CASNPARDRNTEAFF.

The chain is built from TRBV4-1 and TRBJ2-2; 7 nucleotides match TRBD1. This CDR3 spans 17 amino acids. The germline V gene encodes CDR1 MGHRA and CDR2 YSYEKL. Trimming took 4 bases from V and 0 from J; bases not matched to a gene: 8. CDR3 region: CASSLPPGQPNTGELFF. In DNA, the CDR3 is TGCGCCAGCAGCCTTCCACCGGGACAGCCGAACACCGGGGAGCTGTTTTTT.

The chain is built from TRBV2 and TRBJ1-5; 7 nucleotides line up with TRBD1. CDR1 and CDR2 (germline): SNHLY, FYNNEI. The CDR3 has 15 amino acids. Trimming cost V 7 bases and J 7 bases; bases outside gene matches: 13. The DNA of the CDR3 is TGTGCCAGCACCGAGACAGGGCGGCCGATCCAGCCCCAGCATTTT. It codes for CASTETGRPIQPQHF.

The rearrangement joins TRBV28 to TRBJ1-5, with 7 nucleotides matching TRBD1. The V and J ends lost 7 bases and 7 bases, in that order; junction bases with no gene match: 16. The germline CDR1 and CDR2 sequences are MDHEN and SYDVKM. The CDR3 consists of 16 residues. The CDR3 spells CASTQRRGRVGQPQHF. The CDR3 nucleotides read TGTGCCAGCACCCAGCGGAGGGGGCGGGTAGGGCAGCCCCAGCATTTT.

The chain recombines TRBV2 with TRBJ2-2; a weak D match, TRBD2 (6 bases). This CDR3 has 12 residues. Germline V gene data show CDR1 as SNHLY and CDR2 as FYNNEI. The germline V and J ends were trimmed by 4 bases and 7 bases, with 7 bases remaining between them. CDR3 DNA sequence: TGTGCCAGCAGTGGGGAGGTCGGGGAGCTGTTTTTT. Translated: CASSGEVGELFF.

The rearrangement links TRBV3-1 (or the pseudogene TRBV3-2) to TRBJ2-7; possible D gene TRBD1, 5 bases. V was trimmed by 8 bases and J by 0 bases, leaving 11 bases between them. This CDR3 is built from 13 residues. In germline, CDR1 is LGHDT, CDR2 YNNKEL (reference sequence). The CDR3 here is CASSRVLSYEQYF. For the CDR3, the DNA is TGTGCCAGCTCCAGGGTCCTCTCCTACGAGCAGTACTTC.

The chain joins TRBV24-1 to TRBJ2-5, with D possibly TRBD1 on 6 matching bases. This CDR3 is 15 amino acids long. Deletions cut 5 bases from V and 1 base from J, with 13 bases between. Germline CDR1 KGHDR, CDR2 SFDVKD. CDR3 protein: CATSGLGTLQETQYF. DNA for the CDR3: TGTGCCACCAGTGGTCTTGGGACACTCCAAGAGACCCAGTACTTC.

The rearrangement uses TRBV7-2 and TRBJ2-7; tentatively, D is TRBD2 (7 bases). The germline gives CDR1 SGHTA, CDR2 FQGNSA. This CDR3 spans 16 amino acids. V lost 0 bases to trimming and J lost 0 bases, with 12 bases between them. In DNA, the CDR3 is TGTGCCAGCAGCTTAGCCCGGGGGGCCCGCTCCTACGAGCAGTACTTC. Protein: CASSLARGARSYEQYF.

The J gene is TRBJ2-3, the V gene TRBV3-1 (or the pseudogene TRBV3-2), with D uncertain. CDR3 length equals 15 residues. The germline CDR1 and CDR2 sequences are LGHDT and YNNKEL (reference sequence). Between the trimmed V and J ends, which lost 1 base and 2 bases, there was a span of 10 bases. The CDR3 nucleotides read TGTGCCAGCAGCCAAGCCGGTCGGTCCACAGATACGCAGTATTTT. This sequence encodes CASSQAGRSTDTQYF.

This clone was recorded once. The chain couples TRBV9 to TRBJ1-5; TRBD1 aligns across 7 bases. This CDR3 contains 15 residues. Losses at the gene ends were 1 base for V and 4 bases for J; bases not matched to a gene: 5. CDR1 and CDR2 (germline): SGDLS, YYNGEE. CDR3: CASSVSGTANQPQHF. The CDR3 coding sequence is TGTGCCAGCAGCGTATCCGGGACAGCGAATCAGCCCCAGCATTTT.

The rearrangement joins TRBV7-9 to TRBJ1-1; D ambiguous. Germline V gene data show CDR1 as SEHNR and CDR2 as FQNEAQ (reference sequence). This CDR3 has 15 amino acids. V lost 2 bases, J lost 1 base, and 11 bases lay in between. This CDR3 reads CASSLWVQSNTEAFF. CDR3 DNA sequence: TGTGCCAGCAGCTTATGGGTACAGTCGAACACTGAAGCTTTCTTT.

The rearrangement joins TRBV25-1 to TRBJ1-6; 8 positions match TRBD1. J lost 7 bases, V lost 6 bases, and 8 bases had no gene match. Germline CDR1 is MGHDK and CDR2 is SYGVNS. This CDR3 is built from 15 residues. CDR3 loop: CASSLKQGVNSPLHF. For the CDR3, the DNA is TGTGCCAGCAGCTTAAAACAGGGGGTCAATTCACCCCTCCACTTT. Combining the CDR3 with reference TRBV25-1 and TRBJ1-6 gives the whole variable domain EADIYQTPRYLVIGTGKKITLECSQTMGHDKMYWYQQDPGMELHLIHYSYGVNSTEKGDLSSESTVSRIRTEHFPLTLESARPSHTSQYLCASSLKQGVNSPLHFGNGTRLTVT.

The gene calls are TRBV5-6 and TRBJ2-5; a possible D gene is TRBD1 (6 bases). The CDR3 is made up of 15 amino acids. Deletions cut 0 bases from V and 2 bases from J, with 11 bases between. Germline assignment: CDR1 SGHDT and CDR2 YYEEEE. The CDR3, as DNA: TGTGCCAGCAGCTTGGCCAGGGACAATCAAGAGACCCAGTACTTC. Its translation: CASSLARDNQETQYF.

On this clone itself: Relative to the germline gene, one junction end is altered; a read error may explain this. The chain employs TRBV29-1 and TRBJ1-2; no clear D. CDR3 size: 11 residues. Germline V gene data show CDR1 as SQVTM and CDR2 as ANQGSEA. DNA for the CDR3: TGCAGCGTTGAGACCGGGTCAATCCCTCCCTTC. Encoded protein: CSVETGSIPPF.